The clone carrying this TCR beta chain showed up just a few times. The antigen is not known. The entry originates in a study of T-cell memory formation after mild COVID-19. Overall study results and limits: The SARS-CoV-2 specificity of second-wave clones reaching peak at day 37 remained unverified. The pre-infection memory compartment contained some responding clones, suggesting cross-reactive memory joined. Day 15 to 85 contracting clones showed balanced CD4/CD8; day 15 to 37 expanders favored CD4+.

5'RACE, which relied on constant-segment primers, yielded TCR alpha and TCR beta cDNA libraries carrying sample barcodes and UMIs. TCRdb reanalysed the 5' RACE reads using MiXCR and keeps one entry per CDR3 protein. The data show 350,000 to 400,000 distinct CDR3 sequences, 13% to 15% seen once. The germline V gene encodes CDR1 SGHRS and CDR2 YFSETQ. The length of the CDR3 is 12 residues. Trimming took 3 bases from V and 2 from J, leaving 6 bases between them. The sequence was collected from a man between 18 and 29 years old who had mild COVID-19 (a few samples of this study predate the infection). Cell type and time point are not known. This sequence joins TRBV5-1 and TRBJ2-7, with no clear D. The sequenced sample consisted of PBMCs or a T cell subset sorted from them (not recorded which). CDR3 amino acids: CASSSTAYEQYF. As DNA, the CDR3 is TGCGCCAGCAGCTCCACTGCCTACGAGCAGTACTTC.